A single sample is the source of the 18 T cell receptor beta chains below, sequenced in a study of identical twins (dated by TCRdb to the mid-2010s). The method was 5' RACE. The sequencer was an Illumina HiSeq 2000. TCRdb ran its own pipeline on the public reads, namely fastp trimming at Q25 and MiXCR clone calling, and kept in-frame beta chains. CDR3 protein duplicates are merged, each entry listing the most common genes and DNA. This sample holds 1,800,000 or so distinct CDR3 sequences; around 29% were observed only once. Over 0.25% of the sample goes to the ten largest clones. Sample: cord blood. The receptors stem from a newborn girl in good health.

The chain uses TRBV10-1 and TRBJ2-1, with D unclear. Trimming cost V 0 bases and J 7 bases, with 10 bases left between them. This CDR3 contains 14 residues. Germline V gene lookup returns CDR1 WNHNN and CDR2 SYGVQD (reference sequence). In DNA form, the CDR3 reads TGCGCCAGCAGTGAGTCGTCAGATAAAAATGAGCAGTTCTTC. Its protein is CASSESSDKNEQFF.

This clonotype was found many times. This chain uses TRBV7-9 with TRBJ1-2, with D possibly matching TRBD1 (5 bases). V dropped 6 bases and J dropped 6 bases, with 11 bases sitting between them. The CDR3 has 12 amino acids. Germline assignment: CDR1 SEHNR and CDR2 FQNEAQ (reference sequence). CDR3 sequence: CASSESGHGYTF. For the CDR3, the DNA is TGTGCCAGCAGTGAATCAGGGCATGGCTACACCTTC.

This clonotype was found a few times. The chain employs TRBV28 and TRBJ2-1; 8 bases map to TRBD1. The V gene end was trimmed by 10 bases and the J gene end by 5 bases; junction bases not matched to a gene: 7. Per the germline V gene, CDR1 is MDHEN and CDR2 is SYDVKM. The CDR3 length is 13 residues. As DNA, the CDR3 is TGTGCCACCAGGACAGGGTCAGACAATGAGCAGTTCTTC. Translation gives CATRTGSDNEQFF.

In its sample, this clonotype was seen a few times. The V gene is TRBV4-1, the J gene TRBJ2-1; 8 nucleotides agree with TRBD1. The CDR3 is 14 residues long. Per the germline V gene, CDR1 is MGHRA and CDR2 is YSYEKL. V lost 3 bases to trimming and J lost 8 bases; unmatched junction nucleotides: 6. The CDR3 region has the DNA TGCGCCAGCAGCCAGAGACAGGGGACGGATGAGCAGTTCTTC. Translating gives CASSQRQGTDEQFF.

This clonotype has only a few counts. The chain employs TRBV14 and TRBJ2-7, with D possibly TRBD2 on 6 matching bases. This CDR3 has 16 amino acids. V lost 3 bases, J lost 2 bases, and 17 bases lay in between. Germline CDR1 reads SGHDN; CDR2 reads FVKESK. CDR3 nucleotide sequence: TGTGCCAGCAGCCAGGTCTGGCGGGACGGCGCCTACGAGCAGTACTTC. The encoded protein is CASSQVWRDGAYEQYF.

This chain links TRBV7-9 with TRBJ2-1; D unresolved. CDR3 length: 12 residues. V gave up 7 bases and J gave up 9 bases, with 13 bases separating them. Germline assignment: CDR1 SEHNR and CDR2 FQNEAQ (reference sequence). The CDR3, as DNA: TGTGCCAGCACCACTGGGTCGCTTGAGCAGTTCTTC. Translated: CASTTGSLEQFF.

This sequence joins TRBV21-1 and TRBJ2-1; no check of the table's D call, TRBD2, against the DNA was made. TRBV21-1 is assigned pseudogene status. The CDR3 totals 17 residues. The CDR3 region is CANSGGTSGFGYNEQFF. CDR3 DNA sequence: TGTGCCAACAGCGGTGGGACTAGCGGGTTCGGCTACAATGAGCAGTTCTTC.

In this sample, this clonotype turned up a few times. CDR3 protein: CASSFERTRTDTQYF. DNA for the CDR3: TGTGCCAGCAGCTTCGAGCGTACTCGCACAGATACGCAGTATTTT. V is TRBV7-8 and J is TRBJ2-3; D is ambiguous. The CDR3 covers 15 residues. Trimming cost V 3 bases and J 1 base, with 11 bases left between them. Germline assignment: CDR1 SGHVS and CDR2 FQNEAQ.

The genes are TRBV20-1 and TRBJ2-3, with 16 bases fitting TRBD2. Germline lookup yields CDR1 DFQATT and CDR2 SNEGSKA (reference sequence). The CDR3 totals 18 residues. V shed 3 bases and J 3 bases; nucleotides not matched to a gene: 9. In DNA form, the CDR3 reads TGCAGTGCTAGTACCCCGGGACTAGCGGGGGGGCCGACAGATACGCAGTATTTT. Protein sequence: CSASTPGLAGGPTDTQYF.

The chain carries TRBV20-1 and TRBJ2-7; 8 bases are shared with TRBD2. After removal of 0 bases from V and 3 bases from J, the junction contained 13 bases not matched to a gene. CDR3 size: 17 residues. Germline assignment: CDR1 DFQATT and CDR2 SNEGSKA (reference sequence). CDR3 sequence reads: CSARDPKEGSGSYEQYF. The CDR3 nucleotides are TGCAGTGCTAGAGATCCAAAGGAGGGGAGCGGGAGCTACGAGCAGTACTTC.

This clonotype was detected a few times. The chain carries TRBV6-6 and TRBJ2-5, with TRBD2 identical over 11 bases. Per germline, CDR1 MNHNY and CDR2 SVGAGI (reference sequence). Unmatched junction bases numbered 16, after V lost 5 bases and J lost 11 bases. The CDR3 loop spans 16 amino acids. This chain's CDR3 is CASSDIAGGNHNEQYF. The CDR3 DNA reads as TGTGCCAGCAGTGACATAGCGGGAGGGAATCACAATGAGCAGTACTTC.

This clonotype was seen more than once but under ten times. The gene calls are TRBV7-9 and TRBJ2-3; 9 bases map to TRBD2. The junction had 7 bases not matched to a gene; V was cut back by 2 bases and J by 7 bases. The CDR3 spans 15 residues. The germline V gene has CDR1 SEHNR and CDR2 FQNEAQ (reference sequence). The CDR3 is CASSLSGGRVNTQYF. Here the CDR3 DNA reads TGTGCCAGCAGCTTATCTGGCGGGAGGGTGAATACGCAGTATTTT.

The CDR3 sequence is CASSPLGQSSNQPQHF. The DNA of the CDR3 is TGTGCCAGCAGTCCCCTAGGCCAGAGTAGCAATCAGCCCCAGCATTTT. The chain combines TRBV28 with TRBJ1-5; D is uncertain. CDR3 length: 16 residues. Germline lookup yields CDR1 MDHEN and CDR2 SYDVKM. Trimming shortened V by 5 bases and J by 0 bases, and 14 bases separated the two germline ends.

The chain is built from TRBV3-1 and TRBJ1-2, with unresolved D. CDR1 is LGHDT and CDR2 is YNNKEL in the germline V gene (reference sequence). V lost 3 bases to trimming and J lost 7 bases, with 9 bases between them. CDR3 length equals 12 residues. CDR3 sequence (DNA): TGTGCCAGCAGCCAGATCGTAGGTGGCTACACCTTC. This sequence encodes CASSQIVGGYTF.

The chain uses TRBV3-1 and TRBJ2-1; 12 nucleotides agree with TRBD2. The J call is uncertain, as TRBJ2-7 better fits the DNA end. The CDR3 contains 17 residues. CDR1 and CDR2 (germline): LGHDT, YNNKEL (reference sequence). The CDR3 sequence is CASSQLAGGSSYNEQYF. In nucleotides, the CDR3 is TGTGCCAGCAGCCAACTAGCGGGAGGGAGCTCCTACAATGAGCAGTACTTC.

This clonotype was seen a few times. CDR3: CASGLVPIADEQFF. As DNA, the CDR3 is TGTGCTAGTGGTTTGGTACCCATAGCAGATGAGCAGTTCTTC. The rearrangement joins TRBV12-5 to TRBJ2-1, with D uncertain. Germline V gene sequence: CDR1 LGHNT, CDR2 FRNRAP. This CDR3 spans 14 amino acids. With 0 bases removed from V and 8 bases from J, the gap between germline ends came to 11 bases.

The chain employs TRBV10-1 and TRBJ2-3; D ambiguous. Germline CDR1 WNHNN, CDR2 SYGVQD (reference sequence). This CDR3 is built from 13 residues. Between the trimmed V and J ends, which lost 2 bases and 4 bases, there was a span of 7 bases. CDR3 DNA: TGCGCCAGCAGTGAGCGGGTCGCAGATACGCAGTATTTT. Amino acid sequence: CASSERVADTQYF.

The chain uses TRBV4-1 and TRBJ2-4, with D tentatively TRBD1 (6 bases). The CDR3 loop spans 17 amino acids. V was pared by 1 base and J by 1 base, with 14 bases between. Germline V lookup: CDR1 MGHRA, CDR2 YSYEKL. The CDR3: CASSQALTDRAKNIQYF. DNA of the CDR3: TGCGCCAGCAGCCAAGCTCTGACCGACAGGGCCAAAAACATTCAGTACTTC.